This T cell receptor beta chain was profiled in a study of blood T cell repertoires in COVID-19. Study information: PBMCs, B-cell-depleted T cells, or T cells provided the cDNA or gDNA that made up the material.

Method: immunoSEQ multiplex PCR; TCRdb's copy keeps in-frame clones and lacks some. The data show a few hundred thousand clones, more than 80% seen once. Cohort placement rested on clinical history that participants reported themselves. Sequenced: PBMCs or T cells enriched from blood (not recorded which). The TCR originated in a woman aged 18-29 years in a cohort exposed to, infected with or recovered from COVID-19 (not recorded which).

The CDR3 region has the DNA TGTGCCAGCAGCCGACAGGGGGAAGGTGGGGCCAACGTCCTGACTTTC. Amino acids: CASSRQGEGGANVLTF. The genes are TRBV11-2 and TRBJ2-6; 9 bases are a match to TRBD1. The V segment lost 5 bases and the J segment 3 bases; nucleotides outside the gene matches: 5. From germline, CDR1 is SGHAT and CDR2 FQNNGV. This CDR3 contains 16 residues.